Listed below are T cell receptor beta chains from one sample, sequenced in a study of blood T cell repertoires in COVID-19. Data came from immunoSEQ multiplex PCR; TCRdb stores just in-frame clones and leaves some out. The profile shows some 270,000 clones, 80% to 90% of them singletons. What was sequenced was peripheral blood. Source of these receptors: a woman in her 70s with acute or convalescent COVID-19. Each CDR3 is given with its conserved first and last residue. The D gene is left open where the match is weak. Rows give clone size only sometimes, using once, few, many, or a class for an expanded clone.

V gene	D gene	clone size	J gene	CDR3 DNA	CDR3 protein
TRBV6-6	-	once	TRBJ1-1	TGTGCCAGCAGTTACTCGAAGGAGCCAAGGAACACTGAAGCTTTCTTT	CASSYSKEPRNTEAFF
TRBV24-1	-	-	TRBJ1-5	TGTGCCACCAGTGATTATAGGGGACAGCCCCAGCATTTT	CATSDYRGQPQHF
TRBV10-3	-	-	TRBJ1-1	TGTGCCACCAGCCCTGGACAGCTATACACTGAAGCTTTCTTT	CATSPGQLYTEAFF
TRBV5-1	-	-	TRBJ2-3	TGCGCCAGCAGCTTGGGCCAGACTAAAGATACGCAGTATTTT	CASSLGQTKDTQYF
TRBV12-3/TRBV12-4	TRBD1	once	TRBJ1-1	TGTGCCAGCAGTTTTGGGACAGGGGAAGCTTTCTTT	CASSFGTGEAFF
TRBV3-1/TRBV3-2	-	few	TRBJ1-3	TGTGCCAGCAGTTCACAGGGAAACACCATATATTTT	CASSSQGNTIYF
TRBV2	-	once	TRBJ2-2	TGTGCCAGCAGGTTCGGGACACCCGGGGAGCTGTTTTTT	CASRFGTPGELFF
TRBV3-1/TRBV3-2	-	-	TRBJ1-3	TGTGCCAGCAGCCAAGAGGGGGGCTCTGGAAACACCATATATTTT	CASSQEGGSGNTIYF
TRBV5-3	-	-	TRBJ1-4	TGTGCCAGAAGCTTGGAGGGAGGGGAGGTGGGAAAACTGTTTTTT	CARSLEGGEVGKLFF
TRBV7-9	-	-	TRBJ2-3	TGTGCCAGCACCGAGGGCTACGGCCTCACAGATACGCAGTATTTT	CASTEGYGLTDTQYF
TRBV7-8	TRBD1	-	TRBJ2-7	TGTGCCAGCAAGAGGGACAGGGGTGCCTACGAGCAGTACTTC	CASKRDRGAYEQYF
TRBV4-1	-	-	TRBJ2-3	TGCGCCAGCAGCCACTCAGGATTTAGCACAGATACGCAGTATTTT	CASSHSGFSTDTQYF
TRBV5-1	TRBD2	-	TRBJ2-5	TGCGCCAGCAGCTTGTTGCTAGCGGGGCAAGAGACCCAGTACTTC	CASSLLLAGQETQYF
TRBV5-1	-	-	TRBJ1-2	TGCGCCAGCAGCTTGGGGTCTCTAGGTGGCTACACCTTC	CASSLGSLGGYTF
TRBV9	-	-	TRBJ1-1	TGTGCCAGCAGCGTAGGACAGAGTGAGAACACTGAAGCTTTCTTT	CASSVGQSENTEAFF
TRBV7-9	TRBD1	few	TRBJ1-5	TGTGCCAGCAGCTCGGACAGGGACTATCAGCCCCAGCATTTT	CASSSDRDYQPQHF